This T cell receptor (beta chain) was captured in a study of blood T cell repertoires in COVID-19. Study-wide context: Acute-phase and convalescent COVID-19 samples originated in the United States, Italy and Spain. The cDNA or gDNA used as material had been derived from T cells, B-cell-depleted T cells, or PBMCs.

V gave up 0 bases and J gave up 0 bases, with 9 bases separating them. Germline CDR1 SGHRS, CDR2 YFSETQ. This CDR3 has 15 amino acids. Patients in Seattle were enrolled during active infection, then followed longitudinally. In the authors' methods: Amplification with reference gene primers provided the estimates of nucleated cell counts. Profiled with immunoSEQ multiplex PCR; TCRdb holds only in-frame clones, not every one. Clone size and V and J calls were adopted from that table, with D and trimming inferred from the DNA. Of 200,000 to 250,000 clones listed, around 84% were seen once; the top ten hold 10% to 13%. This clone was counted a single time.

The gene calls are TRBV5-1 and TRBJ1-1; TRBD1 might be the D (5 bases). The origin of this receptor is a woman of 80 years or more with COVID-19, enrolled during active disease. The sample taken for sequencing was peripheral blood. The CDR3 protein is CASSLVAGLNTEAFF. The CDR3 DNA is TGCGCCAGCAGCTTGGTCGCAGGGTTGAACACTGAAGCTTTCTTT.